Listed here are 12 T cell receptor beta chains from one sample, sequenced in a study of metastatic and nonmetastatic thyroid tumors. From the PCR reads, TCRdb re-called clones with MiXCR. Of about 34,000 clones in the sample, less than 20% were seen once. No treatment had been given to any patient before thyroid surgery. Sequencing was performed on blood. These receptors were collected from a female donor with papillary thyroid cancer or a benign thyroid nodule (not recorded which). Some clones in this sample may be carry-over from other donors' samples.

On this clone itself: This may be a read error, as it is one base from a much larger clone. This chain connects TRBV29-1 to TRBJ1-1; possible D gene TRBD1, 5 bases. The CDR3 runs to 12 residues. Looked up from germline, CDR1 is SQVTM and CDR2 is ANQGSEA. DNA of the CDR3: TGCAGCGGGCGGTCTGGAGGGACTGAAGCTTCCTTT. As protein: CSGRSGGTEASF. The variable domain in full, with the rest retrieved from reference TRBV29-1 and TRBJ1-1, is SAVISQKPSRDICQRGTSLTIQCQVDSQVTMMFWYRQQPGQSLTLIATANQGSEATYESGFVIDKFPISRPNLTFSTLTVSNMSPEDSSIYLCSGRSGGTEASFGQGTRLTVV.

This clone occurred many times. A much larger clone differs by one base, so this may be a read error. Within the sample, other DNA sequences also encode this same CDR3. This rearrangement joins TRBV6-1 to TRBJ2-2; D is unclear. Germline assignment: CDR1 MNHNS and CDR2 SASEGT. The CDR3 has 14 residues. V was pared by 5 bases and J by 2 bases, with 9 bases between. The CDR3 nucleotides are TGTGCCAGCAGTCCACAATCTAACACCGGGGAGCTGTTTTTT. Its protein product is CASSPQSNTGELFF.

Comment on this clone: This sequence may be a read error, since a much larger clone differs from it by one base. CDR3 amino acids: CASSPRTRPIRFF. CDR3 DNA sequence: TGTGCCAGCAGCCCGAGGACTAGACCCATTCGGTTCTTC. V is TRBV3-1 and J is TRBJ2-1; 7 bases align to TRBD2. With 4 bases clipped from V and 15 bases from J, the junction kept 12 bases outside the gene matches. The germline gives CDR1 LGHDT, CDR2 YNNKEL (reference sequence). CDR3 length: 13 residues.

This clone was detected many times. The J gene is TRBJ2-7, the V gene TRBV3-1, with TRBD1 as a possible D gene (5 bases). CDR3 length equals 13 residues. V gave up 4 bases and J gave up 6 bases, with 13 bases separating them. Germline-derived CDR1 and CDR2 are LGHDT and YNNKEL (reference sequence). The CDR3 DNA sequence: TGTGCCAGCAGCCCCGGACATACGGGCGAGCAGTACTTC. Its protein is CASSPGHTGEQYF.

The rearrangement uses TRBV20-1 and TRBJ2-1; the match to TRBD2 covers 10 bases. The ends lost 8 bases at V and 1 base at J; junction bases unmatched: 17. Germline lookup yields CDR1 DFQATT and CDR2 SNEGSKA (reference sequence). The CDR3 has 18 amino acids. The CDR3 DNA reads as TGCAGTTTCCAAGGGGGTCTAGCGGGAGTGCGGTCCTACAATGAGCAGTTCTTC. Translation gives CSFQGGLAGVRSYNEQFF.

This clone was seen ten or more times. This sequence joins TRBV15 and TRBJ2-7; 8 nucleotides align to TRBD1. The V segment lost 2 bases and the J segment 4 bases; nucleotides outside the gene matches: 7. This CDR3 has 15 amino acids. CDR1 is LNHNV, CDR2 YYDKDF, per germline (reference sequence). CDR3 nucleotide sequence: TGTGCCACCAGCAGAACTAGGACAGGGATGTACGAGCAGTACTTC. It encodes CATSRTRTGMYEQYF.

This clone has a count of ten or more. The rearrangement uses TRBV2 and TRBJ2-7; no definite D call. Germline V gives CDR1 SNHLY, CDR2 FYNNEI. The germline V and J ends were trimmed by 5 bases and 5 bases, with 16 bases remaining between them. This CDR3 comprises 14 residues. The CDR3 nucleotides are TGTGCCAGCAGTTCCCCGAGGACCCGGGACGAGCAGTACTTC. Amino acid sequence: CASSSPRTRDEQYF.

This clone was seen ten or more times. CDR3 residues: CSARREGVLNEQYF. The CDR3 coding sequence is TGCAGTGCCCGACGGGAGGGAGTACTGAACGAGCAGTACTTC. The rearrangement uses TRBV20-1 and TRBJ2-7; TRBD2 matches at 8 bases. Germline CDR1 and CDR2: DFQATT and SNEGSKA (reference sequence). The CDR3 loop spans 14 amino acids. V shed 6 bases and J 5 bases; nucleotides not matched to a gene: 12.

The sample holds many counts of this clone. CDR3 DNA: TGTGCCAGCAGCTTCCGTGGGGTCTCGTACAATGAGCAGTTCTTC. It is translated as CASSFRGVSYNEQFF. The chain uses TRBV7-2 and TRBJ2-1, with no clear D. CDR1 SGHTA and CDR2 FQGNSA come from the germline V gene. The CDR3 sequence is 15 residues long. Trimming stripped 3 bases from V and 4 bases from J, with 13 bases between.

This clone appeared many times. An end of the junction differs from the germline gene, which may be a read error. This sequence joins TRBV18 and TRBJ1-2; no reliable D call. The CDR3 runs 13 residues. The V gene's germline CDR1 is KGHSH and CDR2 LQKENI. The CDR3 DNA reads as TGTACCAGCTCCCCCGGTGACCGGCGGGGCTACACCTTC. It encodes CTSSPGDRRGYTF.

Many counts were recorded for this clone. The chain links TRBV6-5 to TRBJ1-4, with 8 bases identical to TRBD1. After removal of 2 bases from V and 8 bases from J, the junction contained 4 bases not matched to a gene. Germline-derived CDR1 and CDR2 are MNHEY and SVGAGI. The CDR3 consists of 14 residues. The CDR3 here is CASSYGAGGEKLFF. The CDR3 DNA reads as TGTGCCAGCAGTTACGGGGCAGGGGGCGAAAAACTGTTTTTT.

This clone was picked up many times. The chain has TRBV28 and TRBJ1-5; D gene unclear. V was clipped by 0 bases and J by 0 bases, with 9 bases between them. The germline V gene encodes CDR1 MDHEN and CDR2 SYDVKM. The CDR3 totals 16 residues. The CDR3 loop is CASSLWASHSNQPQHF. The CDR3, as DNA: TGTGCCAGCAGTTTATGGGCCAGCCATAGCAATCAGCCCCAGCATTTT.